This TCR beta chain was recovered during a study of blood T cell repertoires in COVID-19. CDR1 is SGHRS and CDR2 is YFSETQ in the germline V gene. V was cut by 3 bases and J by 10 bases, with 23 bases left in between. The CDR3 covers 16 residues. Here immunoSEQ multiplex PCR was the method, and the copy in TCRdb shows in-frame clones only, minus some. This repertoire shows about 62,000 clones, roughly 89% found once; its top ten account for 1% to 1.5%. Input material: peripheral blood. The TCR sequence derives from a woman at least 80 years old with acute or convalescent COVID-19. The chain joins TRBV5-1 to TRBJ2-1; perhaps TRBD2 as D (6 bases). The CDR3, as DNA: TGCGCCAGCAGCTCTAGCGCCGGAGACCCCTCGGGAGAGCAGTTCTTC. Translation: CASSSSAGDPSGEQFF.